This T cell receptor beta chain was sequenced during a study of cytomegalovirus exposure and HLA in healthy donors. Whole-study results and caveats: Donor immune exposure was known only as CMV serostatus. In a later analysis, a missense DCLRE1C variant was linked to TCR beta V- and J-gene trimming. Altogether, 150 to 200 TCR beta chains were recorded as cytomegalovirus-associated. Some segments of the V type, notably TRBV6-2 and TRBV6-3, were excluded as indistinguishable.

Germline CDR1 and CDR2: MNHNS and SASEGT. V lost 2 bases, J lost 5 bases, and 9 bases stayed unmatched. There are 16 residues in the CDR3. This clone was counted a single time. Its target is not known. The study ran its PCR with 60 Vbeta and 13 Jbeta primers. Sequencing was performed with immunoSEQ multiplex PCR; in TCRdb, only in-frame clones are kept and a portion is missing. The profile shows roughly 130,000 clones, around 72% of them singletons. This sequence joins TRBV6-1 and TRBJ1-5; 7 bases align to TRBD1. The specimen was PBMCs. This TCR derives from a woman between 35 and 50 years old in good health and CMV-seronegative. As DNA, the CDR3 is TGTGCCAGCAGTGAAAATCGGGACAGCTTTTATCAGCCCCAGCATTTT. Its translation: CASSENRDSFYQPQHF.